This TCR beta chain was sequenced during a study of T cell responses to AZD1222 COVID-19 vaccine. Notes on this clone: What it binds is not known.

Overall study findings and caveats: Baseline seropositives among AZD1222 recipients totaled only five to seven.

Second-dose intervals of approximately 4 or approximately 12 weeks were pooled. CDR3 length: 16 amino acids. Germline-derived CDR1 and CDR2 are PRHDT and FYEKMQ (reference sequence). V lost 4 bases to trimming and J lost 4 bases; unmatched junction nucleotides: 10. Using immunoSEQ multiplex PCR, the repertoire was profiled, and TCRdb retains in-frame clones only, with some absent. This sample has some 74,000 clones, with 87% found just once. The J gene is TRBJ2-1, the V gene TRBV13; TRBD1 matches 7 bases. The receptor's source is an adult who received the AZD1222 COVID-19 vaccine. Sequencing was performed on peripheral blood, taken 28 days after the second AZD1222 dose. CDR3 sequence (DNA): TGTGCCAGCAGCTCACCCGGGACAGACCCGTACAATGAGCAGTTCTTC. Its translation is CASSSPGTDPYNEQFF.